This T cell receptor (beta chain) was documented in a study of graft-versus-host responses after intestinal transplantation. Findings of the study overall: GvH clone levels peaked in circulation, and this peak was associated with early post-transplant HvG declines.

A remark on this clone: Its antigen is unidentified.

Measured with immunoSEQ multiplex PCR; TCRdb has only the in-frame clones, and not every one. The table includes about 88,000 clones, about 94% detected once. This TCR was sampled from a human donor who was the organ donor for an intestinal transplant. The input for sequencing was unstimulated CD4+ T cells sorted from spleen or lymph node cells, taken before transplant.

The CDR3 loop reads CASSLGTERYGYTF. The CDR3, as DNA: TGCGCCAGCAGCCTTGGGACGGAACGATATGGCTACACCTTC. The V call is TRBV5-1, the J call TRBJ1-2; D possibly corresponds to TRBD1 (5 bases). From germline, CDR1 is SGHRS and CDR2 YFSETQ. V was shortened by 4 bases and J by 5 bases, with 15 bases between the two germline ends. The CDR3 extends over 14 amino acids.